The T cell receptor (beta chain) described here comes from a study of cytomegalovirus exposure and HLA in healthy donors. A multiplex PCR was run with 60 Vbeta primers and 13 Jbeta primers. Using immunoSEQ multiplex PCR, the repertoire was profiled, and TCRdb retains in-frame clones only, with some absent. The sample comprises about 130,000 clones, around three fifths of which are singletons, and roughly 2.5% rests with the top ten. Germline CDR1 reads GTSNPN; CDR2 reads SVGIG (reference sequence). Trimming took 2 bases from V and 8 from J, leaving 18 bases between them. This CDR3 is built from 14 residues.

The sequence derives from a woman aged 40 to 50 in good health and CMV-seronegative. The sequencing sample was made of PBMCs. The gene calls are TRBV30 and TRBJ1-2, with a tentative D call TRBD1 (5 bases). The CDR3 loop reads CAWSSTGDLKGYTF. CDR3 sequence (DNA): TGTGCCTGGAGTTCAACAGGTGACCTAAAGGGCTACACCTTC.